Each of the 23 T cell receptor beta chains below was sequenced from the same sample in a study of CD8+ T cells in alopecia areata. RNA extraction and reverse transcription yielded cDNA as sequencing template. Profiled with immunoSEQ multiplex PCR; TCRdb holds only in-frame clones, not every one. The sample includes 100,000 to 120,000 clones, approximately 60% of them seen just once. The sequencing sample was made of CD8+ T cells sorted from blood. The origin of the receptors is a human donor in good health.

The chain recombines TRBV5-4 with TRBJ2-7, with 8 bases fitting TRBD1. In germline, CDR1 is SGHNT, CDR2 YYREEE (reference sequence). J lost 2 bases, V lost 5 bases, and 6 bases had no gene match. This CDR3 contains 14 residues. CDR3 coding DNA: TGTGCCAGCAGTCCCGGACAGGGACCCTACGAGCAGTACTTC. Translating it yields CASSPGQGPYEQYF.

CDR3 residues: CASSLAPGDEQFF. The CDR3 coding sequence is TGCGCCAGCAGCTTGGCCCCAGGGGATGAGCAGTTCTTC. The chain joins TRBV5-1 to TRBJ2-1, with D possibly being TRBD1 (6 bases). CDR1 and CDR2 from the germline V gene are SGHRS and YFSETQ. V lost 0 bases to trimming and J lost 8 bases, with 9 bases between them. CDR3 size: 13 residues.

This clone has just one count. The CDR3 DNA is TGTGCCACCAGCAGGGGGGACGGTGGAACAATTGAAGCTTTCTTT. This encodes CATSRGDGGTIEAFF. The V and J genes are TRBV15 and TRBJ1-1; tentatively, D is TRBD1 (5 bases). The CDR3 is 15 residues long. V shed 3 bases and J shed 7 bases, with 18 bases lying between them. Germline V gives CDR1 LNHNV, CDR2 YYDKDF (reference sequence). Looking up the rest from reference TRBV15 and TRBJ1-1 gives the full variable domain: DAMVIQNPRYQVTQFGKPVTLSCSQTLNHNVMYWYQQKSSQAPKLLFHYYDKDFNNEADTPDNFQSRRPNTSFCFLDIRSPGLGDTAMYLCATSRGDGGTIEAFFGQGTRLTVV.

The genes are TRBV6-6 and TRBJ2-1; no definite D call. This CDR3 has 16 residues. Trimming removed 2 bases at V and 0 bases at J, with 11 bases between. The V gene's germline CDR1 is MNHNY and CDR2 SVGAGI (reference sequence). The CDR3 reads CASSYDAIVSYNEQFF. The CDR3 DNA is TGTGCCAGCAGTTACGATGCCATAGTCTCCTACAATGAGCAGTTCTTC.

V is TRBV9 and J is TRBJ2-3; perhaps D is TRBD1 or TRBD2 (5 bases each). In germline, CDR1 is SGDLS, CDR2 YYNGEE. The length of the CDR3 is 16 residues. Trimming removed 4 bases from V and 9 bases from J, with 24 bases in between. DNA of the CDR3: TGTGCCAGCAGCAACCCCTTGGGGGTTTCCCACAAAACGCAGTATTTT. It specifies CASSNPLGVSHKTQYF.

This chain uses TRBV5-1 with TRBJ2-7, with D possibly matching TRBD2 (5 bases). The CDR3 is 14 amino acids. Trimming took off 0 bases at V and 1 base at J, with 8 bases between the two ends. CDR1 is SGHRS, CDR2 YFSETQ, per germline. CDR3 loop: CASSLVRDSYEQYF. The CDR3 region has the DNA TGCGCCAGCAGCTTGGTTCGGGATTCCTACGAGCAGTACTTC.

The rearrangement joins TRBV25-1 to TRBJ2-5; 9 nucleotides line up with TRBD1. V shed 3 bases, J shed 3 bases, and the junction held 8 bases outside the gene matches. The CDR3 loop spans 16 amino acids. The V gene's germline CDR1 is MGHDK and CDR2 SYGVNS. The CDR3: CASSEETGGRKETQYF. In nucleotides, the CDR3 is TGTGCCAGCAGTGAGGAAACAGGGGGCCGGAAAGAGACCCAGTACTTC. Full variable domain (remainder filled in from reference TRBV25-1 and TRBJ2-5): EADIYQTPRYLVIGTGKKITLECSQTMGHDKMYWYQQDPGMELHLIHYSYGVNSTEKGDLSSESTVSRIRTEHFPLTLESARPSHTSQYLCASSEETGGRKETQYFGPGTRLLVL.

This clone was detected a few times. V usage is TRBV4-1 and J usage is TRBJ1-5; maybe TRBD1 (5 bases). Trimming shortened V by 0 bases and J by 6 bases, and 15 bases separated the two germline ends. This CDR3 contains 16 residues. CDR1 and CDR2 (germline): MGHRA, YSYEKL. The CDR3 bases are TGCGCCAGCAGCCAAGATGAGGGCAGGGTCGTTCAGCCCCAGCATTTT. Amino acid sequence: CASSQDEGRVVQPQHF.

Comments on this clone: Different DNA sequences within this sample yield the same CDR3. The chain is built from TRBV29-1 and TRBJ2-7, with 11 bases fitting TRBD1. The V gene's germline CDR1 is SQVTM and CDR2 ANQGSEA. The ends lost 6 bases at V and 2 bases at J; junction bases unmatched: 0. This CDR3 has 12 amino acids. The CDR3: CSVGQGAYEQYF. The CDR3 DNA follows: TGCAGCGTGGGACAGGGGGCCTACGAGCAGTACTTC.

The V and J genes are TRBV15 and TRBJ2-5; D is uncertain. The germline V and J ends were trimmed by 6 bases and 2 bases, with 22 bases remaining between them. This CDR3 is 17 amino acids long. The germline gives CDR1 LNHNV, CDR2 YYDKDF (reference sequence). For the CDR3, the DNA is TGTGCCACCAGTATTATCGTGGCTAGGCGGTCACAAGAGACCCAGTACTTC. This sequence encodes CATSIIVARRSQETQYF.

This clone was found a few times. The chain recombines TRBV2 with TRBJ1-5; 9 bases agree with TRBD1. The CDR3 has 15 amino acids. The germline CDR1 and CDR2 sequences are SNHLY and FYNNEI. Germline trimming cut 7 bases from V and 7 bases from J; bases unmatched to any gene: 11. CDR3 nucleotides: TGTGCCAGCAAAACTTCCGGGACAGGGACCCAGCCCCAGCATTTT. Translated, it gives CASKTSGTGTQPQHF.

The gene calls are TRBV9 and TRBJ2-7; D is undetermined. Germline V lookup: CDR1 SGDLS, CDR2 YYNGEE. This CDR3 region has 15 residues. Trimming left V 0 bases short and J 0 bases short, with 10 bases between. This CDR3 reads CASSVGSTLSYEQYF. In nucleotides, the CDR3 is TGTGCCAGCAGCGTAGGTAGTACCCTCTCCTACGAGCAGTACTTC.

CDR3 protein: CASSLLTARNEQFF. CDR3 bases: TGTGCCAGCAGCTTACTGACAGCCCGAAATGAGCAGTTCTTC. The V and J genes are TRBV7-9 and TRBJ2-1; TRBD1 is a possible D gene (5 bases). Per germline, CDR1 SEHNR and CDR2 FQNEAQ (reference sequence). This CDR3 region has 14 residues. V was trimmed by 2 bases and J by 7 bases, leaving 12 bases between them.

The rearrangement joins TRBV28 to TRBJ2-7, with 9 bases fitting TRBD1. The CDR3 sequence is 14 residues long. After removal of 9 bases from V and 2 bases from J, the junction contained 8 bases not matched to a gene. Germline CDR1 and CDR2: MDHEN and SYDVKM. CDR3 bases: TGTGCCAGTGTCTACAGGGGGCACGCCTACGAGCAGTACTTC. It codes for CASVYRGHAYEQYF.

The chain employs TRBV15 and TRBJ1-1; TRBD1 might be the D (6 bases). This CDR3 is built from 16 residues. Trimming pared 0 bases from V and 5 bases from J, leaving 16 bases between. Germline CDR1 is LNHNV and CDR2 is YYDKDF (reference sequence). The CDR3 loop is CATSRDREGVATEAFF. The CDR3, as DNA: TGTGCCACCAGCAGAGATCGGGAGGGGGTTGCAACTGAAGCTTTCTTT.

This chain links TRBV11-2 with TRBJ2-5, with D possibly matching TRBD2 (7 bases). In germline, CDR1 is SGHAT, CDR2 FQNNGV. CDR3 length: 16 residues. Deletions cut 8 bases from V and 4 bases from J, with 23 bases between. DNA for the CDR3: TGTGCCAGCCGACTACCTGGGGGGGGGCTGGGAGAGACCCAGTACTTC. This encodes CASRLPGGGLGETQYF. Combining the CDR3 with reference TRBV11-2 and TRBJ2-5 gives the whole variable domain EAGVAQSPRYKIIEKRQSVAFWCNPISGHATLYWYQQILGQGPKLLIQFQNNGVVDDSQLPKDRFSAERLKGVDSTLKIQPAKLEDSAVYLCASRLPGGGLGETQYFGPGTRLLVL.

The rearrangement links TRBV5-1 to TRBJ1-1; 9 nucleotides align to TRBD1. The V segment lost 4 bases and the J segment 5 bases; nucleotides outside the gene matches: 6. This CDR3 has 14 amino acids. Germline loops: CDR1 SGHRS, CDR2 YFSETQ. The CDR3 spells CASSTDGTGTEAFF. The CDR3 nucleotides are TGCGCCAGCAGCACAGACGGGACAGGGACTGAAGCTTTCTTT.

The CDR3 sequence is CASSDLAADTQYF. The CDR3 bases are TGTGCCAGCAGTGATCTAGCGGCGGATACGCAGTATTTT. The chain carries TRBV2 and TRBJ2-3; 7 bases fit TRBD2. The CDR3 runs 13 residues. With 3 bases clipped from V and 6 bases from J, the junction kept 3 bases outside the gene matches. Germline V lookup: CDR1 SNHLY, CDR2 FYNNEI.

The chain employs TRBV4-1 and TRBJ2-5, with D possibly matching TRBD1 (5 bases). Germline loops: CDR1 MGHRA, CDR2 YSYEKL. V was clipped by 0 bases and J by 5 bases, with 16 bases between them. The CDR3 is 16 amino acids. The CDR3 loop is CASSQDDVRGWETQYF. The CDR3 DNA sequence: TGCGCCAGCAGCCAAGATGATGTTAGGGGCTGGGAGACCCAGTACTTC.

This rearrangement joins TRBV9 to TRBJ2-7; 8 bases agree with TRBD2. Germline values: CDR1 SGDLS, CDR2 YYNGEE. This CDR3 region has 14 residues. The junction had 7 bases not matched to a gene; V was cut back by 6 bases and J by 2 bases. CDR3 sequence (DNA): TGTGCCAGCACCCGAGGCGGGGGGCCCTACGAGCAGTACTTC. Translated, it gives CASTRGGGPYEQYF.

The chain couples TRBV5-1 to TRBJ2-1; TRBD1 might be the D (5 bases). Between the trimmed V and J ends, which lost 2 bases and 7 bases, there was a span of 16 bases. Germline V gene sequence: CDR1 SGHRS, CDR2 YFSETQ. This CDR3 spans 15 amino acids. This CDR3 reads CASSFRLGAGNEQFF. The CDR3 nucleotides read TGCGCCAGCAGCTTTCGTCTTGGGGCCGGTAATGAGCAGTTCTTC.

Concerning this clone: Compared with germline, one end of the junction differs, possibly owing to a read error. V gene TRBV6-5 combines with J gene TRBJ2-1; 9 bases agree with TRBD2. The CDR3 runs 13 residues. Germline assignment: CDR1 MNHEY and CDR2 SVGAGI. In nucleotides, the CDR3 is TGTGCCAGCAGTTACTCTCGGACTAGCGATGAGGTCTTC. Protein product: CASSYSRTSDEVF.

The V call is TRBV7-9, the J call TRBJ1-3; D is unresolved. This CDR3 is built from 13 residues. The V gene lost 7 bases and the J gene lost 0 bases, with 7 bases spanning the gap. Germline CDR1 and CDR2: SEHNR and FQNEAQ (reference sequence). The CDR3 loop reads CASMKSSGNTIYF. CDR3 DNA sequence: TGTGCCAGCATGAAGTCCTCTGGAAACACCATATATTTT.